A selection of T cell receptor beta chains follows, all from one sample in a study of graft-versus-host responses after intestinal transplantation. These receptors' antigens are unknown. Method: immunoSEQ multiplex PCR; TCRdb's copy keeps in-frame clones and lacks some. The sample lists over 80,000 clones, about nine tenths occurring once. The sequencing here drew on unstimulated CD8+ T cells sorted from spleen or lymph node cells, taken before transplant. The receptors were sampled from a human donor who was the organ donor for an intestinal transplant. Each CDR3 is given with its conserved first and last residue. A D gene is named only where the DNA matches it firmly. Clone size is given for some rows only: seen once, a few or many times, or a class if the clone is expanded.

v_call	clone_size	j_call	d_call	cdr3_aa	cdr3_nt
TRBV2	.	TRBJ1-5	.	CASSVEGRSNQPQHF	TGTGCCAGCAGTGTCGAGGGTAGGAGCAATCAGCCCCAGCATTTT
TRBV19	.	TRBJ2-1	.	CASSPSGGNNEQFF	TGTGCCAGTAGTCCATCAGGGGGGAACAATGAGCAGTTCTTC
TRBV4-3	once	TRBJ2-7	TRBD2	CASSQDRGESYEQYF	TGCGCCAGCAGCCAAGACCGGGGGGAGTCCTACGAGCAGTACTTC
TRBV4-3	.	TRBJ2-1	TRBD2	CASSPGLAGNEQFF	TGCGCCAGCAGCCCGGGACTAGCGGGAAATGAGCAGTTCTTC
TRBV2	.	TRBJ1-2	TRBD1	CASIPSGGRGYTF	TGTGCCAGCATCCCGTCAGGGGGCCGTGGCTACACCTTC
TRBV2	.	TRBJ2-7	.	CASSEVDSRSSEQYF	TGTGCCAGCAGTGAGGTCGACTCTCGTTCCTCCGAGCAGTACTTC
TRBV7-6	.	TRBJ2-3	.	CASSLLARGRDLTDTQYF	TGTGCCAGCAGCTTATTGGCAAGGGGGCGGGATCTAACAGATACGCAGTATTTT
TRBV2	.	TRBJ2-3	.	CASNPVSTDTQYF	TGTGCCAGCAATCCAGTTAGCACAGATACGCAGTATTTT
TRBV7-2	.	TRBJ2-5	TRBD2	CASSLAWRGGETQYF	TGTGCCAGCAGCTTAGCGTGGCGGGGGGGGGAGACCCAGTACTTC
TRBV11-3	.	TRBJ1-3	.	CASSLRHGSGNTIYF	TGTGCCAGCAGCTTGCGGCACGGCTCTGGAAACACCATATATTTT
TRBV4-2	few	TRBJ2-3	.	CASSPGVSLAGVGNTQYF	TGTGCCAGCAGCCCAGGGGTATCTTTGGCGGGAGTCGGAAATACGCAGTATTTT
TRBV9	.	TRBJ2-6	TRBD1	CASSTRTGFGFSGANVLTF	TGTGCCAGCAGCACCAGGACAGGGTTTGGGTTCTCTGGGGCCAACGTCCTGACTTTC
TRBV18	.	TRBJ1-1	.	CASSPRTALNTEAFF	TGTGCCAGCTCACCGCGGACAGCTTTGAACACTGAAGCTTTCTTT
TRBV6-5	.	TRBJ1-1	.	CASSSALNTEAFF	TGTGCCAGCAGTTCTGCGCTAAACACTGAAGCTTTCTTT
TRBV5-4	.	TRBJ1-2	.	CASSSWEAYGYTF	TGTGCCAGCAGCTCCTGGGAGGCTTATGGCTACACCTTC
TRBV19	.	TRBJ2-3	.	CASSIKWGDYTDTQYF	TGTGCCAGTAGTATTAAATGGGGGGATTACACAGATACGCAGTATTTT
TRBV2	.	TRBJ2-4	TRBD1	CASSEWTGGAKNIQYF	TGTGCCAGCAGTGAATGGACAGGGGGGGCCAAAAACATTCAGTACTTC
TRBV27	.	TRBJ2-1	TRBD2	CASSFRLAGSYNEQFF	TGTGCCAGCAGTTTCCGGCTAGCGGGCTCCTACAATGAGCAGTTCTTC
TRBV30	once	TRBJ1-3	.	CAWNWPPGGASSGNTIYF	TGTGCCTGGAATTGGCCACCGGGAGGAGCTTCATCTGGAAACACCATATATTTT
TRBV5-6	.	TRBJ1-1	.	CASTNTGNTEAFF	TGTGCCAGCACAAACACAGGGAACACTGAAGCTTTCTTT
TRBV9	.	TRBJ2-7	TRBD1	CASSPRDRGYEQYF	TGTGCCAGCAGCCCCCGGGACAGGGGCTACGAGCAGTACTTC
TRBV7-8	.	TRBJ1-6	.	CASSLGKGYRDSPLHF	TGTGCCAGCAGCCTAGGAAAAGGTTACAGGGATTCACCCCTCCACTTT
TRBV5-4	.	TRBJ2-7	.	CASSWGTEGSYEQYF	TGTGCCAGCAGCTGGGGTACGGAGGGCTCCTACGAGCAGTACTTC
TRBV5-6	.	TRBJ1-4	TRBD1	CASSPRDRRPEKLFF	TGTGCCAGCAGCCCGAGGGACAGGCGACCAGAAAAACTGTTTTTT
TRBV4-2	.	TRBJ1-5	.	CASSPRQANQPQHF	TGTGCCAGCAGCCCCCGACAGGCCAATCAGCCCCAGCATTTT
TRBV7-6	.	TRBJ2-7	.	CASSLTDSYEQYF	TGTGCCAGCAGCCTAACCGATTCCTACGAGCAGTACTTC
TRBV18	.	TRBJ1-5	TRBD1	CASSPETGSQPQHF	TGTGCCAGCTCACCAGAGACAGGGAGTCAGCCCCAGCATTTT
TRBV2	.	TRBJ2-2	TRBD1	CASSERQGTGELFF	TGTGCCAGCAGTGAGCGACAGGGCACCGGGGAGCTGTTTTTT
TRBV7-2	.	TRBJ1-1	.	CASSLGAGTEAFF	TGTGCCAGCAGCTTAGGCGCAGGAACTGAAGCTTTCTTT
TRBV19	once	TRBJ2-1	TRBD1	CASSPGQGGYNEQFF	TGTGCCAGTAGTCCCGGACAGGGAGGTTACAATGAGCAGTTCTTC
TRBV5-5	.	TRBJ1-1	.	CASSLTSEYTEAFF	TGTGCCAGCAGCTTGACCAGTGAATACACTGAAGCTTTCTTT
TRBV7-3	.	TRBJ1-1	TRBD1	CASSSHFLDRVNTEAFF	TGTGCCAGCAGCTCCCATTTTCTGGACAGGGTGAACACTGAAGCTTTCTTT